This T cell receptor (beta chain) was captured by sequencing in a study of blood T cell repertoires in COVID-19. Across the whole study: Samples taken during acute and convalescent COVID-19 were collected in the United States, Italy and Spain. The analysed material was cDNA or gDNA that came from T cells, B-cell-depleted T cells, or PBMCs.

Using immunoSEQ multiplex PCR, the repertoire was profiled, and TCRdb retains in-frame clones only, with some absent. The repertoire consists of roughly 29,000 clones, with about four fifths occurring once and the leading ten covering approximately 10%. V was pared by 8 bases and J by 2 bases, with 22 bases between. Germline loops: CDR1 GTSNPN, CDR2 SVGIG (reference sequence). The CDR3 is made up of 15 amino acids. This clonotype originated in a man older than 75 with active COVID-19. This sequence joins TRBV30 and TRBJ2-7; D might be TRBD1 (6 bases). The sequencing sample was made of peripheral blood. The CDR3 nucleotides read TGTGCCGGGTACTCCGTGAACAGGGTCCCCTACGAGCAGTACTTC. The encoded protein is CAGYSVNRVPYEQYF.